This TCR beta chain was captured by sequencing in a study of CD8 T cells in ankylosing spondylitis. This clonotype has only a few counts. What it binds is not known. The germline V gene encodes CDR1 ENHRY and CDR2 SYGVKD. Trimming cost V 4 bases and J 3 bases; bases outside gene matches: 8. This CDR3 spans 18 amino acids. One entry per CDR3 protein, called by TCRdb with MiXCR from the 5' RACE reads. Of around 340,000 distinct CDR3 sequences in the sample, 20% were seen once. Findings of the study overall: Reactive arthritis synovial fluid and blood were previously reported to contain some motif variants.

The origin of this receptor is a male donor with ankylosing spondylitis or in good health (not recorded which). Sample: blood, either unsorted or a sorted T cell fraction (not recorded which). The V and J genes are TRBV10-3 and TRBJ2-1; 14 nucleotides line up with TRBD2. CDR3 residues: CAISGKGLAGESYNEQFF. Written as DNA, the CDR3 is TGTGCCATCAGTGGGAAGGGACTAGCGGGGGAGAGCTACAATGAGCAGTTCTTC.